Listed below are T cell receptor beta chains from one sample, sequenced in a study of Ad26.COV2.S vaccination and SARS-CoV-2 variants. Produced via immunoSEQ multiplex PCR; TCRdb's table is partial and in-frame only. The sample yields around 270,000 clones, around 88% seen once. The sample consisted of peripheral blood, taken in a trial of Ad26.COV2.S vaccine versus placebo. The source is a person aged 18-60 years who received the Ad26.COV2.S COVID-19 vaccine or a placebo. Each CDR3 is given without its conserved first and last residue.

13 | TRBV5-1 | ASGPLAGAGNEQF
12 | TRBV4-3 | ASSHMEGNYGYT
13 | TRBV19 | ASSIRLRANQPQH
11 | TRBV25-1 | ASGHYSNQPQH
13 | TRBV7-2 | ASSSLPGANEKLF
12 | TRBV6-6 | ASSYLLGNQPQH
12 | TRBV7-8 | ASSLGLASFEQY
14 | TRBV3-1/TRBV3-2 | ASSRSGRVSYNEQF
10 | TRBV18 | ASSPAGDTQY
13 | TRBV5-1 | ASSVSSTGAGGYT
11 | TRBV10-3 | AIRRGSNTEAF
11 | TRBV7-2 | ASKDRRNTEAF
13 | TRBV5-5 | ASSLFVVRGNEQF
10 | TRBV29-1 | SVERGTPEAF
13 | TRBV18 | ASSPELGFTDTQY
14 | TRBV9 | ASSTLPPGAPNEQF
14 | TRBV18 | ASFQIAGGLEDTQY
13 | TRBV11-1 | ASSLLRGQQETQY
13 | TRBV27 | ASRRGDRGHGEQY
14 | TRBV5-4 | ASSFRSLSSYNEQF
12 | TRBV28 | ASSFTGVDTEAF
13 | TRBV6-5 | ASSMRTGGRETQY
13 | TRBV19 | ASNTDRSTNEKLF
14 | TRBV11-2 | ASSLTRGAGLNEQF
12 | TRBV19 | ASSLRATYNEQF
14 | TRBV4-1 | ASSPQQAGAFNEQF
12 | TRBV9 | VSSVGTNPRDQY
14 | TRBV6-5 | ASSFTGTGYNSPLH
10 | TRBV18 | ASSPDDGRVF
13 | TRBV15 | ATSPIGAYNSPLH
11 | TRBV18 | ASSLGGEKDCF
15 | TRBV6-6 | ASSPDVGSAAYNEQF
12 | TRBV7-2 | ASSLSPSSYEQY
11 | TRBV7-9 | ASSAQKNTEAF
13 | TRBV3-1/TRBV3-2 | ASSQDRGEGAEAF
14 | TRBV4-3 | ASSQDRGGRYHEQY